This TCR beta chain was observed in a study of OX40 agonist ivuxolimab in advanced cancers. Study summary: Ivuxolimab is an agonistic anti-OX40 (CD134) antibody, and patients were treated with it. Two patients with cutaneous melanoma and one with hepatocellular carcinoma, three in total, showed partial responses. The study's findings and limits: Compared with others, partial responders at 0.1-3.0 mg/kg displayed clonal expansion among the lowest. Averaged across samples, CD8+ T cells carried more expanded clones than CD4+ did.

Sequencing was performed with immunoSEQ multiplex PCR; in TCRdb, only in-frame clones are kept and a portion is missing. The sample consists of more than 55,000 clones, roughly nine tenths of them appearing once. Germline V gene sequence: CDR1 LNHDA, CDR2 SQIVND (reference sequence). Trimming took off 7 bases at V and 4 bases at J, with 17 bases between the two ends. The CDR3 contains 15 residues. As regards this clone: Its antigen is still unknown.

This specimen consisted of CD4+ or CD8+ T cells sorted from blood, obtained in a trial of the OX40 agonist ivuxolimab. This TCR was recovered from an adult with an advanced solid tumor such as melanoma, head and neck, liver or kidney cancer. The chain links TRBV19 to TRBJ1-3; TRBD1 is a possible D gene (5 bases). The CDR3 DNA follows: TGTGCCAGTACCGGGACGGCTTGGGTAGGAAACACCATATATTTT. It is translated as CASTGTAWVGNTIYF.